Listed here are 25 T cell receptor beta chains from one sample, sequenced in a study of blood T cell repertoires in COVID-19. Repertoires were generated with immunoSEQ multiplex PCR, while TCRdb's copy carries only in-frame clones and drops some. The data contain roughly 330,000 clones, 70% to 90% of them singletons. Sequencing used PBMCs or T cells enriched from blood (not recorded which). The receptors were sampled from a woman aged 25 to 39 who had recovered from COVID-19.

The gene calls are TRBV5-1 and TRBJ2-5, with TRBD2 matching 13 bases. V was pared by 3 bases and J by 5 bases, with 4 bases of the junction left unmatched. Germline V lookup: CDR1 SGHRS, CDR2 YFSETQ. The CDR3 covers 15 residues. CDR3 region: CASSSPGLAGETQYF. DNA of the CDR3: TGCGCCAGCAGCTCACCGGGACTAGCGGGGGAGACCCAGTACTTC.

The chain employs TRBV4-1 and TRBJ1-5; D not resolved. The V gene's germline CDR1 is MGHRA and CDR2 YSYEKL. V was trimmed by 0 bases and J by 6 bases, leaving 9 bases between them. The CDR3 extends over 14 amino acids. CDR3 in DNA: TGCGCCAGCAGCCAAGAACGGTTTACTCAGCCCCAGCATTTT. This codes for CASSQERFTQPQHF.

V usage is TRBV19 and J usage is TRBJ2-7; 8 positions match TRBD1. V gave up 4 bases and J gave up 2 bases; unmatched junction bases: 4. This CDR3 is built from 14 residues. Germline CDR1 is LNHDA and CDR2 is SQIVND (reference sequence). CDR3 amino acids: CASSNRDRTYEQYF. The CDR3 DNA follows: TGTGCCAGTAGTAACCGGGACAGGACCTACGAGCAGTACTTC.

The J gene is TRBJ2-7, the V gene TRBV30; TRBD1 agrees at 7 bases. In germline, CDR1 is GTSNPN, CDR2 SVGIG (reference sequence). J gave up 2 bases and V 0 bases, and 4 bases lay outside the gene matches. This CDR3 is built from 14 residues. In DNA, the CDR3 is TGTGCCTGGAGTGTAGGCGGACAGGCCTACGAGCAGTACTTC. Amino acid sequence: CAWSVGGQAYEQYF.

The table lists this clone with a count of one. The chain uses TRBV3-1 (or the pseudogene TRBV3-2) and TRBJ2-1, with 11 bases fitting TRBD2. The CDR3 loop spans 20 amino acids. Per germline, CDR1 LGHDT and CDR2 YNNKEL (reference sequence). With V trimmed by 3 bases and J by 2 bases, 15 bases remained unmatched. CDR3 in DNA: TGTGCCAGCAGCCACCCCAGGCAGCTAGCGGGGGGACCGACCTACAATGAGCAGTTCTTC. This codes for CASSHPRQLAGGPTYNEQFF.

The V and J genes are TRBV6-5 and TRBJ1-6; D possibly corresponds to TRBD1 (6 bases). Germline values: CDR1 MNHEY, CDR2 SVGAGI. This CDR3 has 15 amino acids. Trimming stripped 0 bases from V and 7 bases from J, with 10 bases between. CDR3 loop: CASSYSGTLNSPLHF. CDR3 nucleotide sequence: TGTGCCAGCAGTTACTCGGGGACATTAAATTCACCCCTCCACTTT.

The chain employs TRBV15 and TRBJ1-2; D possibly corresponds to TRBD1 (5 bases). The CDR3 length is 14 residues. V gave up 2 bases and J gave up 4 bases, with 11 bases separating them. In germline, CDR1 is LNHNV, CDR2 YYDKDF (reference sequence). CDR3 bases: TGTGCCACCAGCAGAAACAGGATGGGCTATGGCTACACCTTC. It is translated as CATSRNRMGYGYTF.

The chain uses TRBV27 and TRBJ1-1; 7 bases are shared with TRBD1. The length of the CDR3 is 14 residues. Germline V gene lookup returns CDR1 MNHEY and CDR2 SMNVEV (reference sequence). After removal of 9 bases from V and 0 bases from J, the junction contained 7 bases not matched to a gene. The CDR3 is CASRDSLMNTEAFF. CDR3 nucleotides: TGTGCCAGTCGGGACAGCCTCATGAACACTGAAGCTTTCTTT.

The chain uses TRBV12-3 or TRBV12-4 and TRBJ1-1, with TRBD1 matching 8 bases. V was pared by 6 bases and J by 4 bases, with 4 bases of the junction left unmatched. This CDR3 comprises 13 residues. The CDR3 sequence is CASSPRGLTEAFF. CDR3 DNA: TGTGCCAGCAGCCCCAGGGGGCTCACTGAAGCTTTCTTT.

The chain combines TRBV3-1 (or the pseudogene TRBV3-2) with TRBJ1-1, with a weak D call TRBD1 (6 bases). CDR3 size: 12 residues. The ends were cut back, 2 bases at V and 8 bases at J, with 9 bases in the middle. Germline-derived CDR1 and CDR2 are LGHDT and YNNKEL (reference sequence). CDR3 region: CASSQLTGEAFF. Here the CDR3 DNA reads TGTGCCAGCAGCCAATTGACAGGAGAAGCTTTCTTT.

The rearrangement joins TRBV30 to TRBJ1-5, with TRBD1 identical over 7 bases. The CDR3 sequence is 13 residues long. V dropped 4 bases and J dropped 9; count of bases not matched to a gene: 9. Germline V CDR1 and CDR2: GTSNPN, SVGIG (reference sequence). CDR3: CAWTAGWDRPQHF. Here the CDR3 DNA reads TGTGCCTGGACCGCAGGGTGGGACAGGCCCCAGCATTTT. Combining the CDR3 with reference TRBV30 and TRBJ1-5 gives the whole variable domain SQTIHQWPATLVQPVGSPLSLECTVEGTSNPNLYWYRQAAGRGLQLLFYSVGIGQISSEVPQNLSASRPQDRQFILSSKKLLLSDSGFYLCAWTAGWDRPQHFGDGTRLSIL.

The J gene is TRBJ1-3, the V gene TRBV7-6; possible D gene TRBD1, 5 bases. Trimming shortened V by 5 bases and J by 4 bases, and 12 bases separated the two germline ends. CDR1 and CDR2 (germline): SGHVS, FNYEAQ. This CDR3 has 14 residues. The CDR3 DNA is TGTGCCAGCAGCGCCACAGGAATGGGAAACACCATATATTTT. Amino acid sequence: CASSATGMGNTIYF.

The chain couples TRBV2 to TRBJ2-1; unclear D gene. This CDR3 has 11 residues. The germline V gene encodes CDR1 SNHLY and CDR2 FYNNEI. With 7 bases removed from V and 7 bases from J, the gap between germline ends came to 8 bases. CDR3 DNA sequence: TGTGCCAGCATATCCCGGAATGAGCAGTTCTTC. The encoded protein is CASISRNEQFF.

This chain joins TRBV6-4 and TRBJ2-1, with TRBD2 identical over 8 bases. The CDR3 covers 15 residues. The V segment lost 2 bases and the J segment 6 bases; nucleotides outside the gene matches: 6. CDR1 MRHNA and CDR2 SNTAGT come from the germline V gene. CDR3 DNA sequence: TGTGCCAGCAGTGACCCACGGGGGGGCCGCAATGAGCAGTTCTTC. This gives the protein CASSDPRGGRNEQFF.

V and J are TRBV5-1 and TRBJ1-2, with 7 bases fitting TRBD1. The V segment lost 6 bases and the J segment 2 bases; nucleotides outside the gene matches: 7. The CDR3 is 14 residues long. Per the germline V gene, CDR1 is SGHRS and CDR2 is YFSETQ. CDR3 loop: CASTRDRENYGYTF. Here the CDR3 DNA reads TGCGCCAGCACCCGGGACAGAGAAAACTATGGCTACACCTTC.

This sequence joins TRBV19 and TRBJ1-5, with 7 bases fitting TRBD1. CDR3 length: 15 residues. Germline CDR1 and CDR2: LNHDA and SQIVND (reference sequence). J gave up 7 bases and V 7 bases, and 13 bases lay outside the gene matches. The CDR3 sequence: CASTNKRQGEQPQHF. The CDR3 bases are TGTGCCAGTACCAACAAGCGACAGGGTGAGCAGCCCCAGCATTTT.

This chain links TRBV6-5 with TRBJ2-1, with D unclear. The ends were cut back, 6 bases at V and 6 bases at J, with 18 bases in the middle. There are 15 residues in the CDR3. Germline V gene lookup returns CDR1 MNHEY and CDR2 SVGAGI. For the CDR3, the DNA is TGTGCCAGCAGCTCCTTTAGCCCTCACCTCAATGAGCAGTTCTTC. It specifies CASSSFSPHLNEQFF.

The chain employs TRBV6-5 and TRBJ2-2, with 9 bases identical to TRBD2. CDR1 and CDR2 from the germline V gene are MNHEY and SVGAGI. The CDR3 is made up of 15 amino acids. After removal of 6 bases from V and 1 base from J, the junction contained 3 bases not matched to a gene. The CDR3 region is CASRRGGWNTGELFF. CDR3 sequence (DNA): TGTGCCAGCAGGCGGGGGGGTTGGAACACCGGGGAGCTGTTTTTT.

The gene calls are TRBV7-8 and TRBJ1-1; possible D gene TRBD1, 5 bases. Trimming took off 5 bases at V and 3 bases at J, with 10 bases between the two ends. Germline CDR1 and CDR2: SGHVS and FQNEAQ. The CDR3 length is 13 residues. The CDR3 nucleotides are TGTGCCAGCAGCCGGGACTTGGACACTGAAGCTTTCTTT. Translating gives CASSRDLDTEAFF.

V usage is TRBV12-5 and J usage is TRBJ1-6; no firm D call. Germline CDR1 is LGHNT and CDR2 is FRNRAP. This CDR3 is built from 12 residues. Trimming removed 5 bases at V and 12 bases at J, with 11 bases between. The CDR3 is CASGLALGPLHF. CDR3 sequence (DNA): TGTGCTAGTGGTCTCGCCCTCGGACCCCTCCACTTT.

In the case of this clone: Other DNA sequences within the sample encode an identical CDR3. The chain has TRBV6-5 and TRBJ2-7; 7 bases agree with TRBD2. CDR3 length: 14 amino acids. CDR1 and CDR2 (germline): MNHEY, SVGAGI. V lost 0 bases to trimming and J lost 3 bases; unmatched junction nucleotides: 2. CDR3 sequence reads: CASSYSGGGYEQYF. The CDR3 coding sequence is TGTGCCAGCAGTTACTCTGGGGGGGGCTACGAGCAGTACTTC.

The chain joins TRBV25-1 to TRBJ1-1; TRBD1 matches 10 bases. V lost 2 bases to trimming and J lost 5 bases; unmatched junction nucleotides: 5. Germline V lookup: CDR1 MGHDK, CDR2 SYGVNS. The CDR3 contains 15 residues. CDR3 DNA sequence: TGTGCCAGCAGTGAAACGACAGGGGGCGGGACTGAAGCTTTCTTT. Encoded protein: CASSETTGGGTEAFF.

The rearrangement links TRBV6-2 or TRBV6-3 to TRBJ1-5, with 7 bases fitting TRBD1. The CDR3 spans 13 residues. V trimming: 4 bases; J trimming: 9 bases; junction bases outside the gene matches: 6. CDR1 is MNHEY and CDR2 is SVGEGT in the germline V gene. CDR3 in amino acids: CASSWTTGRPQHF. Here the CDR3 DNA reads TGTGCCAGCAGTTGGACGACAGGGCGGCCCCAGCATTTT.

The gene calls are TRBV7-6 and TRBJ2-7, with 9 nucleotides matching TRBD1. The CDR3 length is 14 residues. CDR1 and CDR2 from the germline V gene are SGHVS and FNYEAQ. The junction had 9 bases not matched to a gene; V was cut back by 5 bases and J by 7 bases. CDR3 DNA: TGTGCCAGCAGCCCCGGGACAGGGTTAGTAGAGCAGTACTTC. Residues: CASSPGTGLVEQYF.

The CDR3 DNA is TGTGCCAGCAGTTACTCCAGGGTCTCCTTTAGGAGCAATCAGCCCCAGCATTTT. It yields the protein CASSYSRVSFRSNQPQHF. The rearrangement joins TRBV6-2 or TRBV6-3 to TRBJ1-5; possible D gene TRBD1, 5 bases. This CDR3 spans 18 amino acids. Trimming stripped 0 bases from V and 1 base from J, with 16 bases between. Per germline, CDR1 MNHEY and CDR2 SVGEGT.